The entry below describes one TCR beta chain. Its specificity is not known. 60 Vbeta and 13 Jbeta primers were used in PCR. As processed by the authors: Roughly 11 million shared chains were among approximately 87 million unique TCR beta chains counted in a later analysis. Profiling relied on immunoSEQ multiplex PCR, and the TCRdb table lists in-frame clones only, not all of them. From that table come the V and J calls and clone size; the DNA was used to work out D and trimming. Among roughly 220,000 clones listed, 82% were seen once. This entry comes from a study of cytomegalovirus exposure and HLA in healthy donors. Study context: A preliminary data release comprised approximately 85 million unique TCRs obtained from HLA-typed donors.

Study results and caveats: Beyond CMV serostatus, there was no information to go on about immune exposure. The majority of CMV-associated TCR beta chains were reported as apparently HLA-restricted in a later analysis.

Looked up from germline, CDR1 is SGHTA and CDR2 is FQGNSA. CDR3 length: 16 residues. V was clipped by 6 bases and J by 2 bases, with 17 bases between them. The rearrangement links TRBV7-2 to TRBJ2-1; maybe TRBD1 (5 bases). The sequenced material came from PBMCs. The TCR originated in a woman aged 40 to 50 in good health and CMV-seronegative. CDR3 coding DNA: TGTGCCAGCAGTCGATCAAGACAGAGTCCCTACAATGAGCAGTTCTTC. It is translated as CASSRSRQSPYNEQFF. The variable domain in full, with the rest retrieved from reference TRBV7-2 and TRBJ2-1, is GAGVSQSPSNKVTEKGKDVELRCDPISGHTALYWYRQSLGQGLEFLIYFQGNSAPDKSGLPSDRFSAERTGGSVSTLTIQRTQQEDSAVYLCASSRSRQSPYNEQFFGPGTRLTVL.